This T cell receptor (beta chain) was profiled in a study of T cells in severe cutaneous drug reactions. Whole-study results and caveats: TRBV12-4 use rose strongly in carbamazepine-induced Stevens-Johnson syndrome or toxic epidermal necrolysis, averaging approximately 32% in blister cells and approximately 5% in PBMC.

TCR subtype-specific primers in iRepertoire multiplex PCR prepared libraries for bulk and single-cell sequencing. TCRdb reprocessed the multiplex PCR reads, keeping one entry per CDR3 protein, no DNA. This table lists about 21,000 distinct CDR3 sequences. A note on this clonotype: Its cognate antigen is unknown.

Sequenced patients had Stevens-Johnson syndrome or toxic epidermal necrolysis caused by carbamazepine. The germline gives CDR1 KGHSH, CDR2 LQKENI. CDR3 length: 14 residues. Sequenced: PBMCs. The sequence was collected from a human donor with toxic epidermal necrolysis, a severe cutaneous drug reaction. J is TRBJ1-1 and V is TRBV18; TCRdb indicates TRBD1, and absent DNA this call remains unverified. CDR3 region: CASSPRGLNTEAFF.